Below, one T cell receptor (beta chain) is given with its context. These data come from a study of blood T cells in healthy people across ages. The V gene's germline CDR1 is PRHDT and CDR2 FYEKMQ (reference sequence). The CDR3 totals 13 residues. Alongside a J-beta primer mix, a sample-barcoded 5' primer served in a second PCR lasting about 7 to 11 cycles. TCRdb re-derived calls from the 5' RACE reads in MiXCR, one entry per CDR3 protein. Among some 1,800,000 distinct CDR3 sequences listed, about 39% were seen once. The sequencing sample was made of blood. The receptor comes from a human donor in good health. The chain uses TRBV13 and TRBJ2-5, with 8 positions matching TRBD1. Gene TRBJ2-7 matches the end of the DNA better, so the J call may be wrong. This CDR3 reads CASSSMDRVEQYF. CDR3 in DNA: TGTGCCAGCAGCTCCATGGACAGGGTCGAGCAGTACTTC.